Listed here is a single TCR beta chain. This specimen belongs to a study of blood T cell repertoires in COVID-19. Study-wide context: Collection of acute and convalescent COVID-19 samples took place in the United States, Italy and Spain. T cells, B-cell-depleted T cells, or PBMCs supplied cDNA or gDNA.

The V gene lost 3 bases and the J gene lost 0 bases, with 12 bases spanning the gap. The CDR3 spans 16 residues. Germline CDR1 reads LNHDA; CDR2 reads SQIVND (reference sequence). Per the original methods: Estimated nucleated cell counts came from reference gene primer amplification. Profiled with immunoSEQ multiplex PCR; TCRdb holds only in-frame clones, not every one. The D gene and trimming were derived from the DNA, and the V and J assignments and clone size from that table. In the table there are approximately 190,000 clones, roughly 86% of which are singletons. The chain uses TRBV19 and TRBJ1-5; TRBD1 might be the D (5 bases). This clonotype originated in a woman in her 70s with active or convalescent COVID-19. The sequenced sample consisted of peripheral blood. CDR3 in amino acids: CASSIVGGNSNQPQHF. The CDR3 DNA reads TGTGCCAGTAGTATCGTTGGGGGGAATAGCAATCAGCCCCAGCATTTT.